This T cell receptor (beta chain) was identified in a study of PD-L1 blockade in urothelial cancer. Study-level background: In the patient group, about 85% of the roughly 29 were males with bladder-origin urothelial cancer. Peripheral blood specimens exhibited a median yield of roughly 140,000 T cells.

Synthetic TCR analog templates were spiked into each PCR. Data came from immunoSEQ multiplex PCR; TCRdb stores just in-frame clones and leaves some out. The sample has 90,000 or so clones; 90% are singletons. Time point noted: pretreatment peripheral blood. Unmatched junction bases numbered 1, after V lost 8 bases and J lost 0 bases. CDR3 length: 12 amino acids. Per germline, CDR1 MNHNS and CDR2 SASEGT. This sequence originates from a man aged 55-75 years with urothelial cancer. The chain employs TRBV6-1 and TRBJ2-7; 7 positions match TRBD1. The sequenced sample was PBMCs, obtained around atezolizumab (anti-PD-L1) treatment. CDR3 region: CASDRDSYEQYF. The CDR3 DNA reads TGTGCCAGCGACAGGGACTCCTACGAGCAGTACTTC.